This is a list of T cell receptor beta chains from one sample in a study of blood T cell repertoires in COVID-19. Sequenced by immunoSEQ multiplex PCR; TCRdb stores in-frame clones only, minus some. The top ten clones hold more than 4.5% of a sample with 75,000 to 100,000 clones, 87% of them seen once. Material: peripheral blood. Receptors originate from a man aged 65 to 85 with acute or convalescent COVID-19. Each CDR3 is given with its conserved first and last residue. A D gene is named only where the DNA matches it firmly. Size is stated for part of the rows, as once, few or many counts, or as a class when the clone is expanded.

TRBV15,-,-,TRBJ1-1,TGTGCCACCAGCAGAGCCCCCCCAGGGGCGAACACTGAAGCTTTCTTT,CATSRAPPGANTEAFF
TRBV11-2,TRBD2,once,TRBJ2-1,TGTGCCAGCAGCAGGAGCGGGATCTCCTACAATGAGCAGTTCTTC,CASSRSGISYNEQFF
TRBV6-6,-,-,TRBJ2-7,TGTGCCAGCACACTGACAGCAGCCTACGAGCAGTACTTC,CASTLTAAYEQYF
TRBV28,-,-,TRBJ1-2,TGTGCCGGCAGTCAGGAAACCTATGGCTACACCTTC,CAGSQETYGYTF
TRBV10-3,TRBD1,-,TRBJ2-7,TGTGCCATCAGTGAGTCCGGACAGGGCCCCTCCGAGCAGTACTTC,CAISESGQGPSEQYF
TRBV5-6,-,-,TRBJ1-2,TGTGCCAGCAGCTTGGAGGACAGTCGGACTAACTATGGCTACACCTTC,CASSLEDSRTNYGYTF
TRBV4-1,-,once,TRBJ1-2,TGCGCCAGCAGCCAGACGGACAGTTTTAACTATGGCTACACCTTC,CASSQTDSFNYGYTF
TRBV10-2,TRBD2,-,TRBJ2-1,TGCGCCAGCAGTGAGTGGAGCGGGAGGCACAATGAGCAGTTCTTC,CASSEWSGRHNEQFF
TRBV28,-,-,TRBJ1-4,TGTGCCGGCCGCGGGGGTGCTAATGAAAAACTGTTTTTT,CAGRGGANEKLFF
TRBV18,TRBD2,-,TRBJ2-7,TGTGCCAGCTCACCAGGGCGGGGGTACGAGCAGTACTTC,CASSPGRGYEQYF
TRBV11-3,TRBD1,-,TRBJ2-2,TGTGCCAGCAGCCAACATCGGACAGGGGCGAACACCGGGGAGCTGTTTTTT,CASSQHRTGANTGELFF
TRBV7-2,TRBD1,-,TRBJ2-3,TGTGCCAGCAGCTTCGACAGGGGGCGACAAGATACGCAGTATTTT,CASSFDRGRQDTQYF
TRBV23-1,-,once,TRBJ1-1,TGCGCCAGCAGTCAATCGGTCGCGGGACGAAGCTTCATGAACACTGAAGCTTTCTTT,CASSQSVAGRSFMNTEAFF
TRBV18,-,-,TRBJ1-2,TGTGCCAGCTCACCACCTTCGGTCGTTGGCTACACCTTC,CASSPPSVVGYTF
TRBV4-1,-,-,TRBJ1-1,TGCGCCAGCAGCCAAGATAACACATTGAACACTGAAGCTTTCTTT,CASSQDNTLNTEAFF
TRBV29-1,-,-,TRBJ1-3,TGCAGCGCAACTCTAACCTCTGGAAACACCATATATTTT,CSATLTSGNTIYF
TRBV2,TRBD1,-,TRBJ2-5,TGTGCCAGCAGGGAGGACAGGGGTGAGACCCAGTACTTC,CASREDRGETQYF
TRBV2,TRBD2,-,TRBJ2-5,TGTGCCAGCAGTGAACTAGCGGGGGCTCAAGAGACCCAGTACTTC,CASSELAGAQETQYF
TRBV7-2,-,once,TRBJ1-2,TGTGCCAGCAGCTCATACAGGGACTATGGCTACACCTTC,CASSSYRDYGYTF
TRBV6-6,-,medium-sized,TRBJ1-5,TGTGCCAGCAGTTACTCGAGCGGCCGAGCCCAGCATTTT,CASSYSSGRAQHF
TRBV6-1,-,-,TRBJ1-1,TGTGCCAGCAGTGAAGCGCCGGGGAAGGGCACTGAAGCTTTCTTT,CASSEAPGKGTEAFF
TRBV5-6,TRBD1,-,TRBJ2-6,TGTGCCAGCAGCTTGGAGACAGGGTTGGGCGGGGCCAACGTCCTGACTTTC,CASSLETGLGGANVLTF
TRBV7-6,-,few,TRBJ1-4,TGTGCCAGCAGCTTAGAGGGGCGGGGGGCTCGAGAAAAACTGTTTTTT,CASSLEGRGAREKLFF
TRBV10-2,TRBD2,-,TRBJ2-5,TGCGCTCTGGGGGCGGGGGGGGATGAGACCCAGTACTTC,CALGAGGDETQYF
TRBV5-4,-,-,TRBJ2-3,TGTGCCAGCAAGACAGGCCGCACAGATACGCAGTATTTT,CASKTGRTDTQYF
TRBV3-1/TRBV3-2,-,-,TRBJ1-1,TGTGCCAGCAGCCAAGATAGTCCAACAGCTGAAGCTTTCTTT,CASSQDSPTAEAFF
TRBV29-1,TRBD1,-,TRBJ1-5,TGCAGCGTTGATACCGGACAGGGGAATCAGCCCCAGCATTTT,CSVDTGQGNQPQHF
TRBV6-6,-,-,TRBJ1-5,TGTGCCAGCAGTTACCCAGGGCCCAATCAGCCCCAGCATTTT,CASSYPGPNQPQHF
TRBV19,TRBD2,-,TRBJ2-3,TGTGCCAGTAGTATTGGCGGGGGGGATTTAGATACGCAGTATTTT,CASSIGGGDLDTQYF
TRBV3-1/TRBV3-2,-,-,TRBJ1-1,TGTGCCAGCAGCCAAGGCGCCACTGAAGCTTTCTTT,CASSQGATEAFF
TRBV28,-,-,TRBJ2-5,TGTGCCAGCATTTCGGGCGGGGACCAAGAGACCCAGTACTTC,CASISGGDQETQYF
TRBV6-5,-,-,TRBJ1-2,TGTGCCAGCAGCCAGGGGTCAGGAGGCTACACCTTC,CASSQGSGGYTF
TRBV5-1,TRBD2,-,TRBJ2-1,TGCGCCAGCAGCACCGGACTAGCGAGAGGCAATGAGCAGTTCTTC,CASSTGLARGNEQFF
TRBV5-6,TRBD1,-,TRBJ1-6,TGTGCCAGCAGCGGGGTACAGGGGGCGGGGAATTCACCCCTCCACTTT,CASSGVQGAGNSPLHF
TRBV4-1,-,-,TRBJ2-1,TGCGCCAGCAGCCGTAACAATGAGCAGTTCTTC,CASSRNNEQFF
TRBV6-5,TRBD2,-,TRBJ2-1,TGTGCCAGCAGTTACCGAGCGGGGACTTACAATGAGCAGTTCTTC,CASSYRAGTYNEQFF
TRBV6-1,TRBD2,-,TRBJ2-1,TGTGCCAGCAGTGAAATGAGCGGGGGGGCAAATGAGCAGTTCTTC,CASSEMSGGANEQFF
TRBV19,TRBD1,few,TRBJ1-2,TGTGCCAGTAAGACTTCGACTACCATCGGGACAGGGAACAACTATGGCTACACCTTC,CASKTSTTIGTGNNYGYTF
TRBV28,-,few,TRBJ1-2,TGTGCCAGCTCCGGCGGCGGGCCGTATGGCTACACCTTC,CASSGGGPYGYTF
TRBV6-5,TRBD2,once,TRBJ2-3,TGTGCCAGCCTCACAAGGGCGGGGGAGTTCGATACGCAGTATTTT,CASLTRAGEFDTQYF
TRBV4-2,-,-,TRBJ1-2,TGTGCCAGCAGCCAAGAGGCGGGGGGCTCTAACTATGGCTACACCTTC,CASSQEAGGSNYGYTF
TRBV10-3,TRBD1,-,TRBJ1-2,TGTGCCATCACCTTGGACAGGAGGAACTATGGCTACACCTTC,CAITLDRRNYGYTF
TRBV10-1,-,once,TRBJ2-3,TGCGCCAGCAGCGCTCGCCTGACTAGCACAGATACGCAGTATTTT,CASSARLTSTDTQYF
TRBV4-1,TRBD1,-,TRBJ2-5,TGCGCCAGCAGCCAAGATGAGAAGGGGACAGGACAAGAGACCCAGTACTTC,CASSQDEKGTGQETQYF
TRBV5-4,TRBD1,once,TRBJ1-2,TGTGCCAGCAGCTGGGGTGACAGGGGGCTTAACTATGGCTACACCTTC,CASSWGDRGLNYGYTF
TRBV6-1,-,-,TRBJ2-7,TGTGCCAGCACCAGGCTAAACTCCTACGAGCAGTACTTC,CASTRLNSYEQYF
TRBV5-1,-,-,TRBJ1-1,TGCGCCAGCAGTCCACTCATGAACACTGAAGCTTTCTTT,CASSPLMNTEAFF
TRBV3-1/TRBV3-2,TRBD2,-,TRBJ2-7,TGTGCCAGCAGCCAAGATTTCGGGGGGGCCGGCGAGCAGTACTTC,CASSQDFGGAGEQYF
TRBV2,-,-,TRBJ1-3,TGTGCCAGCTTTCGACAGGCGATAAGAGGAAACACCATATATTTT,CASFRQAIRGNTIYF
TRBV6-5,TRBD1,-,TRBJ1-2,TGTGCCAGCAGTTACTCGTCGAGGGGGCAATTTTATGGCTACACCTTC,CASSYSSRGQFYGYTF